This paragraph covers one T cell receptor beta chain sequence. Its antigen is currently unknown. Germline loops: CDR1 SGHDN, CDR2 FVKESK. V gave up 2 bases and J gave up 0 bases, with 4 bases separating them. The CDR3 is 13 residues long. The data derive from a study of CD8+CD57+ T cells in acquired aplastic anemia. Study-wide context: On average, sorted CD4+ and CD8+ cells gave about 2.9 ug of DNA. Study-wide points: It was found that twenty-nine CD8+ CDR3 sequences were shared between patients and controls. No significant patient-versus-control difference appeared in CD8+ Simpson's diversity.

The study profiled TCR beta VDJ and CDR3 using genomic DNA as template. TCRdb re-called the reads through MiXCR, storing one row per CDR3 protein. Among 150,000 to 200,000 distinct CDR3 sequences, 55% to 70% were seen once, and the ten largest hold about 43%. The chain employs TRBV14 and TRBJ1-1; no clear D gene. This receptor was obtained from a human donor with severe aplastic anemia or a healthy control (not recorded which). The sample consisted of sorted CD4+, CD8+, or CD8+CD57+ T cells (not recorded which) from PBMCs. CDR3: CASSQKVNTEAFF. CDR3 in DNA: TGTGCCAGCAGCCAAAAGGTGAACACTGAAGCTTTCTTT.